This T cell receptor beta chain was identified in a study of beta chain features in type 1 diabetes. General study points: Within patients, naive, central memory and Treg TCRB repertoires seemed more similar than within healthy donors. The VDJ junctions of type 1 diabetes patients carried fewer insertions and more deletions. The analysis here could not establish whether HLA type shapes TCRB rearrangement.

Since all of the isolated RNA was reverse transcribed, expressed TCRB transcripts were what got sequenced. Sequencing used immunoSEQ multiplex PCR; TCRdb keeps in-frame clones, though not all of them. This sample yields about 900,000 clones, of which roughly a sixth are seen a single time; around 0.02% belongs to the top ten. The authors took one heparinised blood draw, averaging approximately 120 mL, from each donor. V lost 6 bases and J 5 bases, leaving 14 bases between the germline ends. Per germline, CDR1 MRHNA and CDR2 SNTAGT. The CDR3 is 14 amino acids. As regards this clone: Its antigen remains unidentified.

The receptor comes from a woman under 30 in good health. The sequencing input was naive CD4+ T cells from blood. The chain couples TRBV6-4 to TRBJ2-1, with a possible D match to TRBD2 (6 bases). The CDR3 DNA reads as TGTGCCAGCAGCCCGGAGGACTACAACAATGAGCAGTTCTTC. Amino acid sequence: CASSPEDYNNEQFF.